Following are 19 T cell receptor beta chains from one sample sequenced in a study of OX40 agonist ivuxolimab in advanced cancers. Library prep was done by the immunoSEQ multiplex PCR assay. Sourced from immuneACCESS, this table was stored by TCRdb with only in-frame sequences that have V and J called. A share of the clones is absent; for the studies checked, an unresolved V gene accounts for under half, and the remainder has no known explanation. Here the sample has tens of thousands of clones; 89% occur a single time. The ten largest clones capture 9.1% of the sample. The starting material was CD4+ or CD8+ T cells sorted from blood, obtained in a trial of the OX40 agonist ivuxolimab. These receptors were collected from an adult with an advanced solid tumor such as melanoma, head and neck, liver or kidney cancer.

This clone was detected a few times. The chain joins TRBV11-3 to TRBJ2-3, with D hard to call. Trimming took off 0 bases at V and 7 bases at J, with 5 bases between the two ends. CDR3 length: 12 amino acids. In germline, CDR1 is SGHNT, CDR2 YENEEA. The CDR3 DNA follows: TGTGCCAGCAGCTTAGACGGTTATACGCAGTATTTT. Translation: CASSLDGYTQYF.

This rearrangement joins TRBV5-3 to TRBJ2-3, with a possible D match to TRBD1 (5 bases). TRBV5-3 is noted as an ORF with a role that remains uncertain. Trimming shortened V by 2 bases and J by 1 base, and 5 bases separated the two germline ends. The CDR3 consists of 13 residues. The CDR3 is CARSLQGTDTQYF. In nucleotides, the CDR3 is TGTGCCAGAAGCTTACAGGGCACAGATACGCAGTATTTT.

This clone was recorded a few times. The J gene is TRBJ1-1, the V gene TRBV6-1, with D possibly matching TRBD1 (5 bases). Germline CDR1 MNHNS, CDR2 SASEGT. The V end lost 3 bases, the J end lost 2 bases, and 7 bases lay between the germline ends. The CDR3 covers 13 residues. CDR3 residues: CASSDRANTEAFF. CDR3 coding DNA: TGTGCCAGCAGTGACAGGGCTAACACTGAAGCTTTCTTT.

This rearrangement joins TRBV5-4 to TRBJ2-7; 9 bases agree with TRBD2. V lost 0 bases to trimming and J lost 3 bases; unmatched junction nucleotides: 7. The germline CDR1 and CDR2 sequences are SGHNT and YYREEE (reference sequence). The CDR3 is made up of 16 amino acids. CDR3 coding DNA: TGTGCCAGCAGCTTGGGGGGAGCGGGAGGACTCTACGAGCAGTACTTC. It encodes CASSLGGAGGLYEQYF.

This clone has more than one count but fewer than ten. This rearrangement joins TRBV4-2 to TRBJ1-1, with 8 bases fitting TRBD1. The germline V gene has CDR1 LGHNA and CDR2 YNFKEQ. CDR3 size: 14 residues. V was pared by 2 bases and J by 4 bases, with 3 bases of the junction left unmatched. The CDR3 DNA reads TGTGCCAGCAGCCAATACAGGGGGAGCACTGAAGCTTTCTTT. Translation gives CASSQYRGSTEAFF.

The rearrangement links TRBV5-5 to TRBJ2-7, with no clear D. The V gene's germline CDR1 is SGHKS and CDR2 YYEKEE (reference sequence). V was shortened by 4 bases and J by 7 bases, with 21 bases between the two germline ends. This CDR3 has 15 residues. CDR3 DNA sequence: TGTGCCAGCAGCCCTGGACCCGATATCTTAGAGGAGCAGTACTTC. It translates to CASSPGPDILEEQYF.

The rearrangement uses TRBV5-4 and TRBJ2-1; no firm D call. The CDR3 runs 15 residues. Germline loops: CDR1 SGHNT, CDR2 YYREEE (reference sequence). V lost 0 bases and J lost 0, with 7 bases in between. CDR3 coding DNA: TGTGCCAGCAGCTTGGGAATCGGCTCCTACAATGAGCAGTTCTTC. Its protein product is CASSLGIGSYNEQFF.

The chain joins TRBV7-9 to TRBJ2-1; D is possibly TRBD1 (6 bases). The CDR3 contains 14 residues. Germline V gene sequence: CDR1 SEHNR, CDR2 FQNEAQ (reference sequence). Trimming cost V 5 bases and J 5 bases, with 13 bases left between them. The CDR3 spells CASSLGGWNNEQFF. The CDR3 nucleotides are TGTGCCAGCAGCCTAGGGGGTTGGAACAATGAGCAGTTCTTC.

This clone has only one observation. The chain carries TRBV11-2 and TRBJ1-4, with TRBD1 identical over 8 bases. V lost 1 base and J lost 8; bases outside the gene matches: 12. This CDR3 spans 17 amino acids. The germline CDR1 and CDR2 sequences are SGHAT and FQNNGV. CDR3 in DNA: TGTGCCAGCAGCTTAGTGTCTCTAGGACAGGGTCCCGAAAAACTGTTTTTT. Its protein product is CASSLVSLGQGPEKLFF.

This chain uses TRBV5-6 with TRBJ2-1; the match to TRBD1 covers 9 bases. V was clipped by 4 bases and J by 6 bases; unmatched bases: 8. The CDR3 extends over 15 amino acids. Germline CDR1 and CDR2: SGHDT and YYEEEE. The CDR3 DNA reads TGTGCCAGCAGCATCTTGACAGGGGGTGGCAATGAGCAGTTCTTC. As protein: CASSILTGGGNEQFF.

Regarding this clone: The sample carries other DNA sequences with the same CDR3. The chain uses TRBV10-3 and TRBJ2-5, with 12 bases that match TRBD2. The CDR3 is 20 amino acids. V lost 4 bases and J lost 6; bases outside the gene matches: 21. Germline V CDR1 and CDR2: ENHRY, SYGVKD. The CDR3 is CAISVTRVWLAGGWRKTQYF. In nucleotides, the CDR3 is TGTGCCATCAGTGTCACTCGAGTGTGGCTAGCGGGAGGGTGGCGAAAGACCCAGTACTTC.

The chain recombines TRBV6-6 with TRBJ1-5; possibly TRBD1 for D (5 bases). CDR1 is MNHNY, CDR2 SVGAGI, per germline (reference sequence). Deletions cut 5 bases from V and 3 bases from J, with 14 bases between. This CDR3 is 15 amino acids long. CDR3 loop: CASSQPGPTNQPQHF. For the CDR3, the DNA is TGTGCCAGCAGTCAACCGGGACCCACCAATCAGCCCCAGCATTTT.

The rearrangement uses TRBV25-1 and TRBJ2-5; 7 nucleotides line up with TRBD2. The CDR3 contains 16 residues. The germline V gene has CDR1 MGHDK and CDR2 SYGVNS. V was clipped by 1 base and J by 2 bases; unmatched bases: 7. The CDR3 bases are TGTGCCAGCAGTGAATTTCTTAGCGGGCGGCAAGAGACCCAGTACTTC. Translated, it gives CASSEFLSGRQETQYF.

The rearrangement uses TRBV30 and TRBJ1-2; the match to TRBD1 covers 9 bases. Germline assignment: CDR1 GTSNPN and CDR2 SVGIG (reference sequence). The CDR3 contains 15 residues. V lost 2 bases to trimming and J lost 2 bases; unmatched junction nucleotides: 6. CDR3 residues: CAWSPTGGRNYGYTF. In nucleotides, the CDR3 is TGTGCCTGGAGTCCTACAGGGGGCCGGAACTATGGCTACACCTTC.

This chain connects TRBV23-1 to TRBJ2-7; 7 nucleotides match TRBD1. TRBV23-1 is known as an ORF, though its function is uncertain. The CDR3 has 14 amino acids. V shed 2 bases and J 3 bases; nucleotides not matched to a gene: 4. As DNA, the CDR3 is TGCGCCAGCAGTCAAGACAGGGCCCACTACGAGCAGTACTTC. It specifies CASSQDRAHYEQYF.

This clone was counted between two and nine times. The chain uses TRBV6-5 and TRBJ1-3; TRBD1 is a possible D gene (6 bases). CDR3 length equals 15 residues. Per the germline V gene, CDR1 is MNHEY and CDR2 is SVGAGI. Trimming took 1 base from V and 1 from J, leaving 8 bases between them. This CDR3 reads CASSYFQGSGNTIYF. The CDR3 region has the DNA TGTGCCAGCAGTTACTTTCAGGGGTCTGGAAACACCATATATTTT.

This clone was seen a single time. The V call is TRBV27, the J call TRBJ1-1, with 7 bases that match TRBD1. This CDR3 contains 15 residues. V shed 7 bases and J 4 bases; nucleotides not matched to a gene: 12. Germline-derived CDR1 and CDR2 are MNHEY and SMNVEV (reference sequence). DNA for the CDR3: TGTGCCAGCAAGGGGATAACAGGGGCGAGCACTGAAGCTTTCTTT. Translation gives CASKGITGASTEAFF.

The CDR3 reads CASSEQGNYNEQFF. CDR3 nucleotides: TGTGCCAGCAGTGAACAGGGGAACTACAATGAGCAGTTCTTC. J is TRBJ2-1 and V is TRBV6-5; 7 nucleotides agree with TRBD1. The CDR3 extends over 14 amino acids. Trimming took 5 bases from V and 3 from J; bases not matched to a gene: 4. Germline CDR1 MNHEY, CDR2 SVGAGI.

The rearrangement joins TRBV9 to TRBJ2-7; the D gene could be TRBD1 or TRBD2 (5 bases each). From germline, CDR1 is SGDLS and CDR2 YYNGEE. The length of the CDR3 is 14 residues. The germline V and J ends were trimmed by 3 bases and 0 bases, with 10 bases remaining between them. CDR3 nucleotides: TGTGCCAGCAGCGCAGGGACCTTCTCCTACGAGCAGTACTTC. Its translation: CASSAGTFSYEQYF. Complete variable domain (other parts from reference TRBV9 and TRBJ2-7): DSGVTQTPKHLITATGQRVTLRCSPRSGDLSVYWYQQSLDQGLQFLIQYYNGEERAKGNILERFSAQQFPDLHSELNLSSLELGDSALYFCASSAGTFSYEQYFGPGTRLTVT.